The following is a T cell receptor beta chain sequence with its context. The antigen is unknown. The PCR ran on 60 Vbeta and 13 Jbeta primers. Sequenced by immunoSEQ multiplex PCR; TCRdb stores in-frame clones only, minus some. The sample holds around 100,000 clones, roughly three quarters seen once. The CDR3 sequence is 13 residues long. Germline assignment: CDR1 SGHNT and CDR2 YYREEE (reference sequence). V was pared by 0 bases and J by 5 bases, with 1 base of the junction left unmatched. This specimen belongs to a study of cytomegalovirus exposure and HLA in healthy donors. Study-wide background: Out of 150 million to 200 million T cells, an earlier analysis found roughly 110 million unique TCR beta sequences in total.

Study findings and constraints: Specificity of a few CMV-associated chains for CMV antigens was verified in vitro. It was reportedly the case that the classifier diagnosed cytomegalovirus status with high specificity and sensitivity.

The sequenced sample was PBMCs. This rearrangement joins TRBV5-4 to TRBJ2-5, with 7 positions matching TRBD1. The receptor was isolated from a man aged 50 or older in good health and CMV-seropositive. CDR3 loop: CASSLAGGETQYF. The CDR3 nucleotides are TGTGCCAGCAGCTTGGCAGGGGGTGAGACCCAGTACTTC.